A selection of T cell receptor beta chains follows, all from one sample in a study of memory CD4+ T cells and cytomegalovirus serostatus. This table comes from immunoSEQ multiplex PCR, and its TCRdb copy is limited to in-frame clones, with some not included. Found here are tens of thousands of clones, 77% of them singletons; the top ten hold nearly 0.9%. The sequenced sample was memory CD4+ T cells from blood. These receptors were taken from an adult in good health and CMV-seronegative. Both conserved end residues are part of each CDR3. D genes are given only for firm matches. The size entry is marked missing in some rows and otherwise reads once, few, many or a size class.

J gene | clone size | V gene | D gene | CDR3 DNA | CDR3 protein
TRBJ1-1 | - | TRBV19 | - | TGTGCCAGTAGTATAGGGGCGGAAAAAGCTTTCTTT | CASSIGAEKAFF
TRBJ2-5 | - | TRBV5-1 | - | TGCGCCAGCGCCCCCCCGGGGGCGCGGGAGACCCAGTACTTC | CASAPPGARETQYF
TRBJ1-1 | - | TRBV28 | - | TGTGCCAGCAGTTCCCCGACCACTGAAGCTTTCTTT | CASSSPTTEAFF
TRBJ2-2 | - | TRBV9 | - | TGTGCCAGCAGCGTAGGCAGGGGAGGGACCGGGGAGCTGTTTTTT | CASSVGRGGTGELFF
TRBJ1-3 | - | TRBV5-6 | - | TGTGCCAGCAGCTTGGCTCTGGCATACTCTGGAAACACCATATATTTT | CASSLALAYSGNTIYF
TRBJ2-5 | few | TRBV4-3 | - | TGCGCCAGCAGCCAAGATTTAACTAAGCAAGAGACCCAGTACTTC | CASSQDLTKQETQYF
TRBJ2-3 | - | TRBV30 | - | TGTGCCTGGAGTCTAAGAAGAGCCGATACGCAGTATTTT | CAWSLRRADTQYF
TRBJ1-1 | - | TRBV19 | - | TGTGCCAGTACCCGCGGGGGGGCGGCTTTCTTT | CASTRGGAAFF
TRBJ1-2 | - | TRBV10-3 | TRBD1 | TGTGCCATCAGTACCGGGACAGCGTATGGCTACACCTTC | CAISTGTAYGYTF
TRBJ1-1 | - | TRBV7-2 | - | TGTGCCAGCAGCCTAACCCCTCGGATCACTGAAGCTTTCTTT | CASSLTPRITEAFF
TRBJ1-4 | - | TRBV2 | - | TGTGCCAGCAAGGACCCTATGGGGGGGAATGAAAAACTGTTTTTT | CASKDPMGGNEKLFF
TRBJ1-5 | - | TRBV30 | TRBD1 | TGTGCCTGGAGTGTAGACAGGGGAGGTAATCAGCCCCAGCATTTT | CAWSVDRGGNQPQHF
TRBJ2-3 | few | TRBV18 | - | TGTGCCAGCTCACCAAGAGATACGCAGTATTTT | CASSPRDTQYF
TRBJ2-2 | - | TRBV28 | - | TGTGCCAGCAATACAGTCAACACCGGGGAGCTGTTTTTT | CASNTVNTGELFF
TRBJ1-2 | - | TRBV6-5 | TRBD1 | TGTGCCAGCAGAGTCAGCGGACAGGGGATCGGCTACACCTTC | CASRVSGQGIGYTF
TRBJ1-5 | - | TRBV7-2 | - | TGTGCCAGCAGCTTAGGGTCAGGTCCTAGCAATCAGCCCCAGCATTTT | CASSLGSGPSNQPQHF
TRBJ1-1 | - | TRBV13 | TRBD1 | TGTGCCAGCAGATTTAAAACAGGGGGCGGCACTGAAGCTTTCTTT | CASRFKTGGGTEAFF
TRBJ1-2 | - | TRBV7-9 | TRBD1 | TGTGCCAGCAGCTCCCAGGGGGGCATCTATGGCTACACCTTC | CASSSQGGIYGYTF
TRBJ1-2 | - | TRBV10-3 | - | TGTGCCATCAGTGAGTCGATTACACTATCTGGCTACACCTTC | CAISESITLSGYTF
TRBJ2-1 | - | TRBV5-6 | - | TGTGCCAGCAGCTTCGGGGGCCCTGGGTTCTTC | CASSFGGPGFF
TRBJ1-2 | - | TRBV7-8 | - | TGTGCCAGCAGCCCCGATCGACTGGACTACACCTTC | CASSPDRLDYTF
TRBJ2-1 | once | TRBV9 | TRBD2 | TGTGCCAGCAGCTCCTTAGGACTAGCGGGAGATGTGGAGCAGTTCTTC | CASSSLGLAGDVEQFF
TRBJ1-2 | - | TRBV4-1 | - | TGCGCCAGCAGCCAAGAAGAGGCGGTCGAGTCTAACTATGGCTACACCTTC | CASSQEEAVESNYGYTF
TRBJ2-7 | - | TRBV5-1 | - | TGCGCCAGCAGCTTAGAAGACTCCTACGAGCAGTACTTC | CASSLEDSYEQYF
TRBJ1-4 | - | TRBV29-1 | - | TGCAGCGTTGGCTGGGACGGATATGAAAAACTGTTTTTT | CSVGWDGYEKLFF
TRBJ1-1 | - | TRBV28 | - | TGTGCCAGCAGTTGGGACCGTCGAGCTTTCTTT | CASSWDRRAFF
TRBJ2-1 | - | TRBV7-9 | - | TGTGCCAGCAGCCCCCCCCAAGGGGCGTCCTTCTCCTACAATGAGCAGTTCTTC | CASSPPQGASFSYNEQFF
TRBJ2-2 | - | TRBV10-3 | - | TGTGCCATCAGTGAGTCAGTGAGGAACGCCGGGGAGCTGTTTTTT | CAISESVRNAGELFF
TRBJ1-1 | - | TRBV11-3 | - | TGTGCCAGCAGCTTAGTGTCTCAGGGTCGTGAAGCTTTCTTT | CASSLVSQGREAFF